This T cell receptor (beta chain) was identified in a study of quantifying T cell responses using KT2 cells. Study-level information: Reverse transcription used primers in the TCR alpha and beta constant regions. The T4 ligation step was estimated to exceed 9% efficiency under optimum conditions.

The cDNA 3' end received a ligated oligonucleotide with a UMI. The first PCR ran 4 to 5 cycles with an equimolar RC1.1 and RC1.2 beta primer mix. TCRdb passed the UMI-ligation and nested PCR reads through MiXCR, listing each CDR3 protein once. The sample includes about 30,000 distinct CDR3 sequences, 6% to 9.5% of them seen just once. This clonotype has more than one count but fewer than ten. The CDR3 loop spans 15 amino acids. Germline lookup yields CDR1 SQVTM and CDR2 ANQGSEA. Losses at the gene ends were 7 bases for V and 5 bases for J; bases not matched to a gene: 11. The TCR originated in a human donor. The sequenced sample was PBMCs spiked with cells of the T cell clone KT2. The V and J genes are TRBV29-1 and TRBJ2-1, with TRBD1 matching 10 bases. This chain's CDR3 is CSAGMGTGVDNEQFF. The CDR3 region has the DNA TGCAGCGCAGGAATGGGGACAGGGGTGGACAATGAGCAGTTCTTC.